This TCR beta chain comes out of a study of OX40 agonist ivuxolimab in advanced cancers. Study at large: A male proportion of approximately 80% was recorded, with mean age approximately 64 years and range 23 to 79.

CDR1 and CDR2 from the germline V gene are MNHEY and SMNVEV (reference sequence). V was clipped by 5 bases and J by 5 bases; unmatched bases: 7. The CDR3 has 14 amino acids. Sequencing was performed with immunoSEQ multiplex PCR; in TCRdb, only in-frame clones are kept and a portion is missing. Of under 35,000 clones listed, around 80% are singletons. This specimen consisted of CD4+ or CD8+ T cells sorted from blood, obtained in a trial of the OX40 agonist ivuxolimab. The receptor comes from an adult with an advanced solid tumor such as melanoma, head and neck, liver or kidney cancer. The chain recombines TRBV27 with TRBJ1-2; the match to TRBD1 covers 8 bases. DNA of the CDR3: TGTGCCAGCAGTGCTTACAGGGGGGATTATGGCTACACCTTC. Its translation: CASSAYRGDYGYTF.